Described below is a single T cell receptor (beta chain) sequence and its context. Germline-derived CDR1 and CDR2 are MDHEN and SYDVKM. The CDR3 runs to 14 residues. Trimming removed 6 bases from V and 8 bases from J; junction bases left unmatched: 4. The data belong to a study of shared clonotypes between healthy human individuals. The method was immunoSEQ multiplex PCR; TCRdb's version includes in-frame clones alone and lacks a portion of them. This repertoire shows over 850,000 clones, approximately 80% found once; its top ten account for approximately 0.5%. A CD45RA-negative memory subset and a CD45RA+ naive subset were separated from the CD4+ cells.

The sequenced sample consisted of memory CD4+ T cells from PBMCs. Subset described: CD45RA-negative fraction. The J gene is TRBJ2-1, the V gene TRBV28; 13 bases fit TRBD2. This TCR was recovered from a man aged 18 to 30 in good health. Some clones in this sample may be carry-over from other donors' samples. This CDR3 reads CASRTSGRGHEQFF. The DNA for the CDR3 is TGTGCCAGCAGAACTAGCGGGAGGGGCCATGAGCAGTTCTTC.